This T cell receptor beta chain was captured in a study of CD8 T cells in ankylosing spondylitis. Germline V gives CDR1 SEHNR, CDR2 FQNEAQ (reference sequence). The V segment lost 4 bases and the J segment 5 bases; nucleotides outside the gene matches: 7. The CDR3 sequence is 14 residues long. Turning to this clonotype: Its antigen is as yet unknown.

Regarding the study as a whole: Made up of eight highly homologous variants, a TCR beta motif appeared characteristic of ankylosing spondylitis blood.

TCRdb reprocessed the 5' RACE reads with MiXCR, giving one entry per CDR3 protein. This table has about 360,000 distinct CDR3 sequences, 20% to 25% appearing once. This receptor was obtained from a male donor with ankylosing spondylitis or in good health (not recorded which). Sequenced input: blood, either unsorted or a sorted T cell fraction (not recorded which). The chain links TRBV7-9 to TRBJ2-7; 8 positions agree with TRBD1. The CDR3 here is CASSSEDRVDEQYF. The CDR3 coding sequence is TGTGCCAGCAGCTCGGAGGACAGGGTGGACGAGCAGTACTTC.